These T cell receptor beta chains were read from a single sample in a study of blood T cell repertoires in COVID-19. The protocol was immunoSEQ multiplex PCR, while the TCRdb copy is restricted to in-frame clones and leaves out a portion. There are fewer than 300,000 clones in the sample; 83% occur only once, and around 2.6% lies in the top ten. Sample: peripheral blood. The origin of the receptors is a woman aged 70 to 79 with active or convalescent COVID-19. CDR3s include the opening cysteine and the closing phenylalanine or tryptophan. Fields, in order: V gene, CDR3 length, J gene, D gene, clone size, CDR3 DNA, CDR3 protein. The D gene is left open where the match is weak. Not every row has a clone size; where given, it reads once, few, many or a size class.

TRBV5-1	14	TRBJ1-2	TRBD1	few	TGCGCCACCGCATTGGAGACAGGGTCCTATGGCTACACCTTC	CATALETGSYGYTF
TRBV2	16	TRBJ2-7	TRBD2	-	TGTGCCAGCAGTGCGACTAGCGGGCATAGCTCCTACGAGCAGTACTTC	CASSATSGHSSYEQYF
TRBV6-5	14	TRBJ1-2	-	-	TGTGCCAGCAGTTACTCGGGAGAACTCTATGGCTACACCTTC	CASSYSGELYGYTF
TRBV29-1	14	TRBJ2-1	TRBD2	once	TGCAGCGCGAGACTAGCGGGGAATTACAATGAGCAGTTCTTC	CSARLAGNYNEQFF
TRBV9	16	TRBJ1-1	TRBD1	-	TGTGCCAGCAGCGTAGGGGGACAGGGTATACTCACTGAAGCTTTCTTT	CASSVGGQGILTEAFF
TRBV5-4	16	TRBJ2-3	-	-	TGTGCCAGCAGCTCTTCCTACGGTAGTGAGCCAGATACGCAGTATTTT	CASSSSYGSEPDTQYF
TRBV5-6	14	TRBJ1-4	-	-	TGTGCCAGCAGCCGCCGGGATGGCGGTGAAAAACTGTTTTTT	CASSRRDGGEKLFF
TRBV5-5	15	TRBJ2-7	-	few	TGTGCCAGCAGCCCCACACCTAGCCCCTCCTACGAGCAGTACTTC	CASSPTPSPSYEQYF
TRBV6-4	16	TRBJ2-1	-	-	TGTGCCAGCAGTGTATTTGGGGAGGCGGGTCTGAATGAGCAGTTCTTC	CASSVFGEAGLNEQFF
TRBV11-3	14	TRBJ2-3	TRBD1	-	TGTGCCAGCAGCTCCGGGACAGGCACAGATACGCAGTATTTT	CASSSGTGTDTQYF
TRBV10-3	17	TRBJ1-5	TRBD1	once	TGTGCCATCAGTGAGTATATAGGGACAGGGTGGAATCAGCCCCAGCATTTT	CAISEYIGTGWNQPQHF
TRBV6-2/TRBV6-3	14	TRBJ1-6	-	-	TGTGCCAGCAGTTACTCGTACGAGAATTCACCCCTCCACTTT	CASSYSYENSPLHF
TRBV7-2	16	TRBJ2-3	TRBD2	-	TGTGCCAGCAGCTTAGTCCGGACTAGCTACACAGATACGCAGTATTTT	CASSLVRTSYTDTQYF
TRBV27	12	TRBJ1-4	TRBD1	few	TGTGCCAGCAGTACGCAGGGGGCTCGTCTGTTTTTT	CASSTQGARLFF
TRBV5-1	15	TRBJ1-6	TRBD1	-	TGCGCCAGCAGCTTGAACGGACAGGGAGGCTCACCCCTCCACTTT	CASSLNGQGGSPLHF
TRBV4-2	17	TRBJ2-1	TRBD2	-	TGTGCCAGCAGCCCCCGGACTAGCGGGGACCTCTACAATGAGCAGTTCTTC	CASSPRTSGDLYNEQFF
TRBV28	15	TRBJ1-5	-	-	TGTGCCAGCAGCCCGTCTGGGGCGGGAAATCAGCCCCAGCATTTT	CASSPSGAGNQPQHF
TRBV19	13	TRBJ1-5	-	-	TGTGCCAGTACCTGGACAGTCAATCAGCCCCAGCATTTT	CASTWTVNQPQHF
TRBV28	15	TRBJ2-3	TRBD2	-	TGTGCCAGCAGCTTTAGCGGGACGCGCACAGATACGCAGTATTTT	CASSFSGTRTDTQYF
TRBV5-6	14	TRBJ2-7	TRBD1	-	TGTGCCAGCAGAGTCACAGGGGGTTTGGACGAGCAGTACTTC	CASRVTGGLDEQYF
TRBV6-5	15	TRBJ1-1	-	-	TGTGCCAGCAGTACCACGTCGACAATGGGTAATGAAGCTTTCTTT	CASSTTSTMGNEAFF
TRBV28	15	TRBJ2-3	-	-	TGTGCCAGCAGTTTAATCACAGGGTGGGGGGATACGCAGTATTTT	CASSLITGWGDTQYF
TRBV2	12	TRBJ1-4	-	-	TGTGCCAGCAAAAGACAAGCTGAAAAACTGTTTTTT	CASKRQAEKLFF
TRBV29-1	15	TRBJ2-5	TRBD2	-	TGCAGCGTTGTTCCAGGACTAGCGGGAGGCGAGACCCAGTACTTC	CSVVPGLAGGETQYF
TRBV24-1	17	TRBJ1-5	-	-	TGTGCCACCAGGTCTCCCGCGGGGCGAAACTTCAATCAGCCCCAGCATTTT	CATRSPAGRNFNQPQHF
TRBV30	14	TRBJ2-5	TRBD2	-	TGTGCCTGGAGAAAACTAGCGGGAGGAGAGACCCAGTACTTC	CAWRKLAGGETQYF
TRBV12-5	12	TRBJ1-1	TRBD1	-	TGTGCTAGTGGTTTGGGACAGGGTTCGTCTTTCTTT	CASGLGQGSSFF
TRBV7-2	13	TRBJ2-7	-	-	TGTGCCAGCCGACAGGTGGGCTCCTACGAGCAGTACTTC	CASRQVGSYEQYF
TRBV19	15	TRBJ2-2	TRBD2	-	TGTGCCAGTAGTATCGTGGCGGGGGGAACCGGGGAGCTGTTTTTT	CASSIVAGGTGELFF
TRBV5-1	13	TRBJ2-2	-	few	TGCGCCAGCAGCTCCGGGACTACCGGGGAGCTGTTTTTT	CASSSGTTGELFF
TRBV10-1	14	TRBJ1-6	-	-	TGCGCCAGCAGTGCGGGAGCGATGAGTTCACCCCTCCACTTT	CASSAGAMSSPLHF
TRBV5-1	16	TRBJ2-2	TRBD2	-	TGCGCCAGCAGCCCCCGGACTAGCGGGACCACCGGGGAGCTGTTTTTT	CASSPRTSGTTGELFF
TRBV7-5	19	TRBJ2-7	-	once	TGTGCCAGAAGCCTCCCGGGGGGCTTCCCTAGCGGGGGAACCTACGAGCAGTACTTC	CARSLPGGFPSGGTYEQYF
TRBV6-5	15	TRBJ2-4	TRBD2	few	TGTGCCAGCAGTTACGGGACTAGCTTCGGAAACATTCAGTACTTC	CASSYGTSFGNIQYF
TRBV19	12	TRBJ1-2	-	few	TGTGCCAGTAGTATGCAGGGCGGTGGCTACACCTTC	CASSMQGGGYTF
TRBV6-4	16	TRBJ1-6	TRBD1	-	TGTGCCAGCAGTGAGCTCAGGGGGTCCAGTAATTCACCCCTCCACTTT	CASSELRGSSNSPLHF
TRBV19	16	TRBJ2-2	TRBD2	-	TGTGCCAGTAGTCAAGGCGGGAGAGCTAAGTCCGGGGAGCTGTTTTTT	CASSQGGRAKSGELFF
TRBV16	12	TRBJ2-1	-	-	TGTGCCAGCAGCCTCGCGCGCGGTGAGCAGTTCTTC	CASSLARGEQFF
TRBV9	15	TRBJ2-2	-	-	TGTGCCAGCAGCGTAGGGAGCTACAGGCCCGGGGAGCTGTTTTTT	CASSVGSYRPGELFF